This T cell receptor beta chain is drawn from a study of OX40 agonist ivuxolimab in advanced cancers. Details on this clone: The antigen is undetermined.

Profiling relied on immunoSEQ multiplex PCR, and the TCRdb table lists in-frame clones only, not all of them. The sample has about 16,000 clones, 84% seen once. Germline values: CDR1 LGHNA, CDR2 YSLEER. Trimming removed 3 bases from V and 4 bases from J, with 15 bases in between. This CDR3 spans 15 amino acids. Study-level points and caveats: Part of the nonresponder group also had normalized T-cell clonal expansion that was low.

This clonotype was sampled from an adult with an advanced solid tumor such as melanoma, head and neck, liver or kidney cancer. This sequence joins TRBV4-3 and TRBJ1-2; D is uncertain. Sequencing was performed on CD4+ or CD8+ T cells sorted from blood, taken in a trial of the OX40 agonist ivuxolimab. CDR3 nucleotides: TGCGCCAGCAGCCACGTCCAGGTGGAGGGCTATGGCTACACCTTC. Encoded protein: CASSHVQVEGYGYTF.